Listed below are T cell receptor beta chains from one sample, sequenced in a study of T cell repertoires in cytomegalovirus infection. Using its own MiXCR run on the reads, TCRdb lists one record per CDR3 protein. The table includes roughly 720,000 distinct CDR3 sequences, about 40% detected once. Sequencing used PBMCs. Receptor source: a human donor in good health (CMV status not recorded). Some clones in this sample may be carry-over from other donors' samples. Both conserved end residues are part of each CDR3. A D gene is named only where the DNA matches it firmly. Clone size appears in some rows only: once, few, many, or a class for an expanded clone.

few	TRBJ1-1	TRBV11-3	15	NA	CASSLRPLGDTEAFF	TGTGCCAGCAGCTTAAGGCCCTTAGGGGACACTGAAGCTTTCTTT
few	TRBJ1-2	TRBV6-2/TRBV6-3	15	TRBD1	CASRTLGQGNYGYTF	TGTGCCAGCAGAACCCTGGGACAGGGGAACTATGGCTACACCTTC
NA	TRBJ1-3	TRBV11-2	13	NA	CASSLWSGNTIYF	TGTGCCAGCAGCTTATGGTCTGGAAACACCATATATTTT
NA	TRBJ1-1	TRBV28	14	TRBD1	CASSTPGQMPEAFF	TGTGCCAGCAGTACCCCGGGACAGATGCCTGAAGCTTTCTTT
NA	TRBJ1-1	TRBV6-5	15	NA	CASSYLPFMNTEAFF	TGTGCCAGCAGTTACCTCCCTTTTATGAACACTGAAGCTTTCTTT
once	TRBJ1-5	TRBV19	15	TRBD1	CASARSGQGDQPQHF	TGTGCCAGTGCCCGATCGGGACAGGGGGATCAGCCCCAGCATTTT
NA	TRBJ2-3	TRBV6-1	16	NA	CASSGSSGSCTDTQSF	TGTGCCAGCAGTGGGTCGTCGGGTAGTTGCACAGATACGCAGTCTTTT
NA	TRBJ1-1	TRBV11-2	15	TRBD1	CASSQLGQGDTEAFF	TGTGCCAGCAGCCAACTCGGACAGGGGGACACTGAAGCTTTCTTT
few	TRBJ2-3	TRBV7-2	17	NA	CASSLRPRSGVGDTQYF	TGTGCCAGCAGCCTACGTCCGAGGAGTGGAGTTGGAGATACGCAGTATTTT
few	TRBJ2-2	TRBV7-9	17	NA	CASSSVWAVLNTGELFF	TGTGCCAGCAGCAGCGTTTGGGCGGTGCTGAACACCGGGGAGCTGTTTTTT
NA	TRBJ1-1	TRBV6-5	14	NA	CASSYAEMNTEAFF	TGTGCCAGCAGTTACGCGGAGATGAACACTGAAGCTTTCTTT
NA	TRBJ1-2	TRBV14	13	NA	CASSPPPLPGYTF	TGTGCCAGCAGCCCCCCCCCTCTCCCTGGCTACACCTTC
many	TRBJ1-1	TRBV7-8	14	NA	CASSENLDSYEAFF	TGTGCCAGCAGCGAAAACCTAGACTCCTATGAAGCTTTCTTT
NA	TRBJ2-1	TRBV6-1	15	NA	CASSNGPGFYNEQFF	TGTGCCAGCAGCAACGGGCCTGGATTCTACAATGAGCAGTTCTTC
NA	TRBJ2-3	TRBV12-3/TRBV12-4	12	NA	CASSFYSSAQYF	TGTGCCAGCAGTTTTTATAGCTCCGCGCAGTATTTT
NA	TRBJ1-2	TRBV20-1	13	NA	CSARDRTDYGYTF	TGCAGTGCTAGAGATAGGACAGACTATGGCTACACCTTC
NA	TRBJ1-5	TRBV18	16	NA	CASSPWAPSDNQPQHF	TGTGCCAGCTCACCATGGGCTCCCTCCGACAATCAGCCCCAGCATTTT
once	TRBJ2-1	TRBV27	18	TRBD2	CASSPGWGTSGANNEQFF	TGTGCCAGCAGTCCGGGGTGGGGAACTAGCGGGGCGAACAATGAGCAGTTCTTC
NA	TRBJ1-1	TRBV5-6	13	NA	CASSLTIYTEAFF	TGTGCCAGCAGCTTGACGATCTACACTGAAGCTTTCTTT
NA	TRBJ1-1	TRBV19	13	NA	CASSRRGITEAFF	TGTGCCAGTAGCCGCAGGGGAATCACTGAAGCTTTCTTT
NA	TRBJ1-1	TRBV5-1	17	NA	CASSLAIGPNMNTEAFF	TGCGCCAGCAGCTTGGCCATAGGGCCTAATATGAACACTGAAGCTTTCTTT
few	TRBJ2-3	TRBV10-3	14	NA	CAISPRGSTDTQYF	TGTGCCATCAGTCCCCGGGGAAGCACAGATACGCAGTATTTT
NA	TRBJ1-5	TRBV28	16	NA	CASSRNRDKGLRPQHF	TGTGCCAGCAGCCGAAACCGGGACAAGGGGCTCCGGCCCCAGCATTTT
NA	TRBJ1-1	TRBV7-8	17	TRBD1	CASSLDQTGTGNTEAFF	TGTGCCAGCAGCTTAGATCAGACCGGGACAGGAAATACTGAAGCTTTCTTT
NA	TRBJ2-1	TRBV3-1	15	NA	CASRLSLGLYNEQFF	TGTGCCAGCAGATTGTCCTTGGGGCTCTACAATGAGCAGTTCTTC
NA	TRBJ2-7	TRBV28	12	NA	CASSSMDYEQYF	TGTGCCAGCAGTTCCATGGACTACGAGCAGTACTTC
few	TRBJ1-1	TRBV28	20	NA	CASSTTRRDSPDLLNTEAFF	TGTGCCAGCAGTACCACCCGCAGGGACTCACCCGACTTATTGAACACTGAAGCTTTCTTT
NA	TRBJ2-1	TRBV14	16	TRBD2	CASSQEGGRLYNEQFF	TGTGCCAGCAGCCAAGAGGGCGGGAGGCTCTACAATGAGCAGTTCTTC
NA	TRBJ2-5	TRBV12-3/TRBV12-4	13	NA	CASNDDISETQYF	TGTGCCAGCAACGATGACATATCGGAGACCCAGTACTTC
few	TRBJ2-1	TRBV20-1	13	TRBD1	CSASGQVYNEQFF	TGCAGTGCTTCGGGACAGGTGTACAATGAGCAGTTCTTC
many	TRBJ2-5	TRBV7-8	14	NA	CASTLGARQETQYF	TGTGCCAGCACCTTAGGGGCCAGGCAAGAGACCCAGTACTTC
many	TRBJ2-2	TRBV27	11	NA	CASRTAGELFF	TGTGCCAGCCGTACGGCCGGGGAGCTGTTTTTT
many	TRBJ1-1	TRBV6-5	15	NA	CASSYSSGMNTEAFF	TGTGCCAGCAGTTACTCATCCGGGATGAACACTGAAGCTTTCTTT
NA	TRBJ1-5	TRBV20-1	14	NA	CSARGGGSGQPQHF	TGCAGTGCTAGGGGGGGGGGATCGGGACAGCCCCAGCATTTT